The 2 T cell receptor beta chains below all came from one sample that was sequenced in a study of T-cell reconstitution after alpha-beta-depleted transplantation in children. The authors prepared the TCRbeta library with unique molecular identifiers. TCRdb itself ran the PCR reads through MiXCR, one entry per CDR3 protein. In the table there are under 35,000 distinct CDR3 sequences, 15% to 20% of which are singletons. The starting material was PBMCs, mostly from graft donor cells, obtained 60 days after TCRalphabeta/CD19-depleted stem cell transplant. These receptors were collected from a male patient between 2 and 10 years old who had a stem cell transplant for acute lymphoblastic leukemia, so the T cells may come from the graft donor.

This clonotype occurred many times. This rearrangement joins TRBV10-3 to TRBJ2-7; 13 positions agree with TRBD2. This CDR3 comprises 17 residues. Germline V lookup: CDR1 ENHRY, CDR2 SYGVKD. The ends lost 5 bases at V and 1 base at J; junction bases unmatched: 8. The CDR3 DNA reads TGTGCCATCAGTAGCGGACTAGCGGGAGATGGGTCCTACGAGCAGTACTTC. It translates to CAISSGLAGDGSYEQYF.

This clonotype has a count of ten or more. The genes are TRBV4-1 and TRBJ1-3; D possibly corresponds to TRBD1 (5 bases). This CDR3 contains 19 residues. Germline loops: CDR1 MGHRA, CDR2 YSYEKL. Trimming pared 1 base from V and 0 bases from J, leaving 19 bases between. The CDR3, as DNA: TGCGCCAGCAGCCAAGGCCGTATGTACGGGGACCGCTCTGGAAACACCATATATTTT. Its protein product is CASSQGRMYGDRSGNTIYF.